Below are 26 T cell receptor beta chains sequenced from a single sample in a study of beta chain features in type 1 diabetes. Expressed TCRB transcripts were sequenced because the isolated RNA had all been reverse transcribed beforehand. The table came from immunoSEQ multiplex PCR; TCRdb's copy has only in-frame clones and leaves some out. The sample holds 600,000 to 700,000 clones, under 15% seen once. Study results and caveats: TCRB CDR3 length was moderately but significantly reduced in all four CD4+ subsets of Type 1 diabetes patients.

Their antigen targets remain unknown. The sequencing sample was made of naive CD4+ T cells from blood. The receptor set was obtained from a man in his thirties or forties with type 1 diabetes.

V and J are TRBV6-5 and TRBJ2-3; 8 bases agree with TRBD1. Germline V gene data show CDR1 as MNHEY and CDR2 as SVGAGI. Trimming removed 4 bases from V and 1 base from J; junction bases left unmatched: 4. This CDR3 region has 15 residues. The DNA of the CDR3 is TGTGCCAGCAGTTCGGACAGGGTAGGCACAGATACGCAGTATTTT. Translated: CASSSDRVGTDTQYF.

This chain uses TRBV4-2 with TRBJ2-5; D gene ambiguous. From germline, CDR1 is LGHNA and CDR2 YNFKEQ. V was clipped by 5 bases and J by 0 bases, with 19 bases between them. This CDR3 is built from 17 residues. The CDR3 DNA is TGTGCCAGCAGCACCCACCAACAGACTCGGTACCAAGAGACCCAGTACTTC. This sequence encodes CASSTHQQTRYQETQYF.

This chain links TRBV5-1 with TRBJ2-1, with a possible D match to TRBD2 (6 bases). The germline V and J ends were trimmed by 4 bases and 8 bases, with 22 bases remaining between them. Germline CDR1 reads SGHRS; CDR2 reads YFSETQ. The CDR3 covers 16 residues. The CDR3 nucleotides read TGCGCCAGCAGCCCACTAGGCGCGGGGCGGGTCTATGAGCAGTTCTTC. Protein sequence: CASSPLGAGRVYEQFF.

This clone showed up just a few times. This chain links TRBV29-1 with TRBJ2-6; the D gene is possibly TRBD1 (6 bases). V was clipped by 7 bases and J by 3 bases, with 13 bases between them. Germline CDR1 SQVTM, CDR2 ANQGSEA. The CDR3 is 14 amino acids. Written as DNA, the CDR3 is TGCAGCGCCGGAGTAGGGGGTGGGGCCAACGTCCTGACTTTC. It specifies CSAGVGGGANVLTF.

This clone was found a few times. The rearrangement uses TRBV5-6 and TRBJ2-1; a possible D gene is TRBD1 (5 bases). V shed 2 bases and J shed 6 bases, with 9 bases lying between them. CDR3 size: 13 residues. The germline V gene has CDR1 SGHDT and CDR2 YYEEEE. The CDR3 here is CASSFRQPNEQFF. In DNA, the CDR3 is TGTGCCAGCAGCTTTAGACAGCCCAATGAGCAGTTCTTC.

This clone has just one count. This sequence joins TRBV9 and TRBJ2-3; 10 bases line up with TRBD2. Germline V gene lookup returns CDR1 SGDLS and CDR2 YYNGEE. The CDR3 sequence is 17 residues long. V trimming: 4 bases; J trimming: 0 bases; junction bases outside the gene matches: 8. This chain's CDR3 is CASSRGLATASTDTQYF. CDR3 nucleotide sequence: TGTGCCAGCAGCCGGGGACTAGCGACAGCTAGCACAGATACGCAGTATTTT.

The genes are TRBV6-5 and TRBJ2-5; TRBD1 or TRBD2 may be the D gene (5 bases each). The germline gives CDR1 MNHEY, CDR2 SVGAGI. This CDR3 is 13 amino acids long. V lost 4 bases and J lost 5, with 11 bases in between. The CDR3 DNA is TGTGCCAGCAGTTCTTCAGGGAGCGAGACCCAGTACTTC. It specifies CASSSSGSETQYF.

The chain employs TRBV7-2 and TRBJ2-3; 13 bases align to TRBD2. The CDR3 spans 16 residues. CDR1 is SGHTA, CDR2 FQGNSA, per germline. The junction had 6 bases not matched to a gene; V was cut back by 5 bases and J by 4 bases. This CDR3 is CASSPGTSGEADTQYF. The CDR3 DNA reads TGTGCCAGCAGCCCGGGGACTAGCGGGGAGGCAGATACGCAGTATTTT.

This clone was seen a handful of times. V is TRBV9 and J is TRBJ1-3; D unresolved. The CDR3 spans 15 residues. Germline lookup yields CDR1 SGDLS and CDR2 YYNGEE. The V and J ends lost 0 bases and 0 bases respectively, with 7 bases between them. The CDR3 spells CASSVGEFSGNTIYF. The CDR3 DNA reads as TGTGCCAGCAGCGTAGGGGAATTCTCTGGAAACACCATATATTTT.

CDR3 amino acids: CASSLGTGETQPQHF. The CDR3 DNA reads TGTGCCAGCAGCCTTGGGACAGGGGAGACCCAGCCCCAGCATTTT. This chain connects TRBV7-9 to TRBJ1-5; 10 nucleotides line up with TRBD1. The CDR3 spans 15 residues. V gave up 5 bases and J gave up 7 bases; unmatched junction bases: 8. Germline CDR1 SEHNR, CDR2 FQNEAQ (reference sequence).

This clone was seen more than once but under ten times. CDR3 coding DNA: TGTGCCAGCAGCGGGGCCGGGACAGGGGACACTGAAGCTTTCTTT. This encodes CASSGAGTGDTEAFF. The rearrangement links TRBV9 to TRBJ1-1, with 10 bases fitting TRBD1. Trimming cost V 3 bases and J 3 bases; bases outside gene matches: 5. Germline CDR1 and CDR2: SGDLS and YYNGEE. This CDR3 region has 15 residues. The full variable domain, with the rest looked up from reference TRBV9 and TRBJ1-1, is DSGVTQTPKHLITATGQRVTLRCSPRSGDLSVYWYQQSLDQGLQFLIQYYNGEERAKGNILERFSAQQFPDLHSELNLSSLELGDSALYFCASSGAGTGDTEAFFGQGTRLTVV.

J is TRBJ1-5 and V is TRBV2, with D unresolved. From germline, CDR1 is SNHLY and CDR2 FYNNEI. This CDR3 is built from 14 residues. The V end lost 6 bases, the J end lost 3 bases, and 12 bases lay between the germline ends. CDR3 loop: CASRVTAVNQPQHF. The CDR3 nucleotides read TGTGCCAGCAGAGTCACAGCAGTCAATCAGCCCCAGCATTTT.

This clone was detected only a few times. CDR3 residues: CASSVAMSGGARNEQFF. Written as DNA, the CDR3 is TGTGCCAGCAGCGTAGCAATGAGCGGGGGGGCGAGAAATGAGCAGTTCTTC. The chain is built from TRBV9 and TRBJ2-1; 10 nucleotides agree with TRBD2. Germline V gives CDR1 SGDLS, CDR2 YYNGEE. The CDR3 sequence is 17 residues long. V trimming: 0 bases; J trimming: 7 bases; junction bases outside the gene matches: 10.

This clone was found a few times. The chain employs TRBV4-3 and TRBJ2-4; maybe TRBD2 (6 bases). V gave up 3 bases and J gave up 0 bases, with 18 bases separating them. Per germline, CDR1 LGHNA and CDR2 YSLEER. The CDR3 length is 18 residues. CDR3 coding DNA: TGCGCCAGCAGCCACCTAGGACCGGGGGATATAGCCAAAAACATTCAGTACTTC. It codes for CASSHLGPGDIAKNIQYF.

The chain uses TRBV30 and TRBJ2-5; D gene ambiguous. Germline values: CDR1 GTSNPN, CDR2 SVGIG (reference sequence). The CDR3 has 14 residues. Deletions cut 0 bases from V and 1 base from J, with 9 bases between. The CDR3: CAWSVKAFQETQYF. The CDR3 DNA is TGTGCCTGGAGTGTAAAGGCCTTCCAAGAGACCCAGTACTTC.

This clone was seen just once. In nucleotides, the CDR3 is TGTGCCACCAGCCGACTTGCCGGAGGCCCTGACGATACGCAGTATTTT. Amino acid sequence: CATSRLAGGPDDTQYF. The chain combines TRBV15 with TRBJ2-3, with D tentatively TRBD2 (5 bases). Looked up from germline, CDR1 is LNHNV and CDR2 is YYDKDF (reference sequence). The CDR3 contains 16 residues. V was shortened by 5 bases and J by 6 bases, with 21 bases between the two germline ends. The full variable domain, with the rest looked up from reference TRBV15 and TRBJ2-3, is DAMVIQNPRYQVTQFGKPVTLSCSQTLNHNVMYWYQQKSSQAPKLLFHYYDKDFNNEADTPDNFQSRRPNTSFCFLDIRSPGLGDTAMYLCATSRLAGGPDDTQYFGPGTRLTVL.

The chain joins TRBV28 to TRBJ2-7; D is unresolved. Germline loops: CDR1 MDHEN, CDR2 SYDVKM. The ends were cut back, 5 bases at V and 0 bases at J, with 11 bases in the middle. The CDR3 is 14 residues long. The CDR3 sequence is CASSTGLFSYEQYF. CDR3 coding DNA: TGTGCCAGCAGTACGGGTCTCTTCTCCTACGAGCAGTACTTC. The full variable domain, with the rest looked up from reference TRBV28 and TRBJ2-7, is DVKVTQSSRYLVKRTGEKVFLECVQDMDHENMFWYRQDPGLGLRLIYFSYDVKMKEKGDIPEGYSVSREKKERFSLILESASTNQTSMYLCASSTGLFSYEQYFGPGTRLTVT.

This chain joins TRBV7-3 and TRBJ2-3; the D is unclear. Trimming took off 5 bases at V and 2 bases at J, with 11 bases between the two ends. This CDR3 has 14 residues. Germline loops: CDR1 SGHTA, CDR2 FQGTGA. CDR3 loop: CASSPTGVTDTQYF. The CDR3 region has the DNA TGTGCCAGCAGCCCAACTGGGGTCACAGATACGCAGTATTTT. Full variable domain (missing parts from reference TRBV7-3 and TRBJ2-3): GAGVSQTPSNKVTEKGKYVELRCDPISGHTALYWYRQSLGQGPEFLIYFQGTGAADDSGLPNDRFFAVRPEGSVSTLKIQRTERGDSAVYLCASSPTGVTDTQYFGPGTRLTVL.

This clone was seen repeatedly, ten times or more. Distinct nucleotide sequences in the sample also encode this CDR3. V and J are TRBV28 and TRBJ2-5; TRBD1 is a possible D gene (6 bases). This CDR3 is 13 amino acids long. CDR1 is MDHEN and CDR2 is SYDVKM in the germline V gene. V was cut by 7 bases and J by 1 base, with 10 bases left in between. CDR3 protein: CASKQGFQETQYF. CDR3 nucleotides: TGTGCCAGCAAACAGGGATTCCAAGAGACCCAGTACTTC.

This clone was observed a handful of times. Other DNA sequences in this specimen translate into the identical CDR3. The gene calls are TRBV7-9 and TRBJ2-5; D gene uncertain. The CDR3 loop spans 13 amino acids. Trimming removed 1 base at V and 1 base at J, with 4 bases between. CDR1 is SEHNR, CDR2 FQNEAQ, per germline (reference sequence). CDR3 DNA: TGTGCCAGCAGCTTAGGAGGCCAAGAGACCCAGTACTTC. Translation gives CASSLGGQETQYF.

The chain carries TRBV25-1 and TRBJ1-2, with D maybe TRBD1 (6 bases). This CDR3 contains 13 residues. CDR1 MGHDK and CDR2 SYGVNS come from the germline V gene. V dropped 8 bases and J dropped 4 bases, with 14 bases sitting between them. The CDR3, as DNA: TGTGCCAGCGCGCTAATGGGGGCCTATGGCTACACCTTC. Protein: CASALMGAYGYTF.

As for this clone: Other DNA sequences of this sample code for an identical CDR3. The gene calls are TRBV9 and TRBJ1-2; 11 bases agree with TRBD1. From germline, CDR1 is SGDLS and CDR2 YYNGEE. V was pared by 0 bases and J by 2 bases, with 0 bases of the junction left unmatched. The CDR3 consists of 15 residues. CDR3 region: CASSVGTGGNYGYTF. The CDR3 nucleotides read TGTGCCAGCAGCGTAGGGACAGGGGGCAACTATGGCTACACCTTC.

The chain joins TRBV18 to TRBJ1-3; D gene ambiguous. The V end was cut by 5 bases, the J end by 0 bases, with 11 bases between. This CDR3 is 15 amino acids long. The germline CDR1 and CDR2 sequences are KGHSH and LQKENI. CDR3 DNA sequence: TGTGCCAGCTCAACGTCATTAAACTCTGGAAACACCATATATTTT. It is translated as CASSTSLNSGNTIYF.

The V and J genes are TRBV7-9 and TRBJ1-5, with a tentative D call TRBD1 (5 bases). Germline assignment: CDR1 SEHNR and CDR2 FQNEAQ (reference sequence). The CDR3 runs to 14 residues. V lost 5 bases, J lost 5 bases, and 13 bases lay in between. CDR3: CASSLGEGYQPQHF. CDR3 nucleotide sequence: TGTGCCAGCAGCCTCGGGGAGGGGTATCAGCCCCAGCATTTT.

This clone was counted a few times. The sample contains more than one DNA sequence encoding this CDR3. The rearrangement links TRBV14 to TRBJ2-5, with no clear D. The V end lost 0 bases, the J end lost 5 bases, and 4 bases lay between the germline ends. The CDR3 loop spans 12 amino acids. Germline V CDR1 and CDR2: SGHDN, FVKESK. CDR3 in DNA: TGTGCCAGCAGCCAAGAAAGGGAGACCCAGTACTTC. This gives the protein CASSQERETQYF.

This chain links TRBV6-5 with TRBJ2-5, with D perhaps matching TRBD1 or TRBD2 (5 bases each). Trimming shortened V by 2 bases and J by 3 bases, and 13 bases separated the two germline ends. The CDR3 totals 15 residues. Germline V gives CDR1 MNHEY, CDR2 SVGAGI. The CDR3 loop reads CASSYAGTAKETQYF. The CDR3 bases are TGTGCCAGCAGTTACGCCGGGACGGCAAAAGAGACCCAGTACTTC.